What follows are 3 T cell receptor beta chains derived from one specimen sequenced in a study of CD8 T cells in Susac syndrome. A quantity of about 0.5 to 1 ug RNA underwent reverse transcription using random hexamers. One entry per CDR3 protein, called by TCRdb with MiXCR from the immunoSEQ multiplex PCR reads. The table includes roughly 86,000 distinct CDR3 sequences, roughly 96% detected once. The sequenced sample consisted of CD8+ T cells from PBMCs. The receptors stem from a human donor with Susac syndrome.

The sample holds one count of this clonotype. V usage is TRBV18 and J usage is TRBJ2-7; TRBD1 matches 7 bases. The CDR3 totals 15 residues. Germline V CDR1 and CDR2: KGHSH, LQKENI. The V gene end was trimmed by 2 bases and the J gene end by 5 bases; junction bases not matched to a gene: 9. The DNA for the CDR3 is TGTGCCAGCTCACCATCTGCCCAGGGGGTCCACGAGCAGTACTTC. Protein: CASSPSAQGVHEQYF.

The V and J genes are TRBV20-1 and TRBJ2-7; TRBD1 or TRBD2 may be the D gene (7 bases each). Trimming took 6 bases from V and 3 from J, leaving 18 bases between them. The CDR3 totals 14 residues. CDR1 is DFQATT, CDR2 SNEGSKA, per germline (reference sequence). The CDR3 coding sequence is TGCAGTGCGGGGGAGGGACAGAATCTCTACGAGCAGTACTTC. Protein sequence: CSAGEGQNLYEQYF.

This chain uses TRBV5-6 with TRBJ1-1; no definite D call. V was shortened by 1 base and J by 0 bases, with 1 base between the two germline ends. The CDR3 is 12 residues long. Germline CDR1 is SGHDT and CDR2 is YYEEEE. DNA of the CDR3: TGTGCCAGCAGCTTGATGAACACTGAAGCTTTCTTT. Translation: CASSLMNTEAFF.